The rows below give T cell receptor beta chains drawn from one sample of a study of T cell responses to AZD1222 COVID-19 vaccine. Produced via immunoSEQ multiplex PCR; TCRdb's table is partial and in-frame only. Of some 100,000 clones listed, approximately 91% were seen once; the top ten hold 6.5% to 9.5%. The material was peripheral blood, obtained on day 0 of AZD1222 vaccination. The source of these receptors is an adult in good health. The CDR3 runs from the conserved cysteine through the conserved F or W. The D gene is left open where the match is weak. Rows give clone size only sometimes, using once, few, many, or a class for an expanded clone.

cdr3_nt cdr3_aa v_call d_call clone_size j_call
TGTGCCAGCAGCCCCACAGGGCATGGAAACACCATATATTTT CASSPTGHGNTIYF TRBV3-1/TRBV3-2 . . TRBJ1-3
TGTGCCAGCAGTTTCCCTCTCGGAGAGACCCAGTACTTC CASSFPLGETQYF TRBV28 . . TRBJ2-5
TGTGCCAGCAGCTTAGAGTCAGGGACATATACAGATACGCAGTATTTT CASSLESGTYTDTQYF TRBV7-9 . . TRBJ2-3
TGTGCCAGCAGCTTAGTGGTCGGGAACAATCAGCCCCAGCATTTT CASSLVVGNNQPQHF TRBV7-2 . . TRBJ1-5
TGTGCCAGCAATCCCCAGAAGAACACTGAAGCTTTCTTT CASNPQKNTEAFF TRBV7-2 . . TRBJ1-1
TGCGCCAGCAGCCCCGGACAGGGGTACACTGAAGCTTTCTTT CASSPGQGYTEAFF TRBV5-1 TRBD1 . TRBJ1-1
TGTGCCAGCAGCTACAGGGACCAGAGAGAGCAGTACTTC CASSYRDQREQYF TRBV3-1/TRBV3-2 . . TRBJ2-7
TGTGCCAGCAGCAAAATATCAGCGGGAGGGTATAGAGATACGCAGTATTTT CASSKISAGGYRDTQYF TRBV21-1 . . TRBJ2-3
TGCGGTACCCGAGTGGGACAGCTCGATTCACCCCTCCACTTT CGTRVGQLDSPLHF TRBV10-2 TRBD1 . TRBJ1-6
TGTGCCAGCTCGGGGACAGGGTCGAATTCACCCCTCCACTTT CASSGTGSNSPLHF TRBV18 TRBD1 . TRBJ1-6
TGTGCCAGCAGCGGGGATCTGCCTAATCAGCCCCAGCATTTT CASSGDLPNQPQHF TRBV5-8 . . TRBJ1-5
TGTGCCAGCAGCTTGCTCAGCAGGCCGTCCTACAATGAGCAGTTCTTC CASSLLSRPSYNEQFF TRBV5-5 . once TRBJ2-1
TGTGCCAGCAGCAAACAGGGAGTTGGTGGAAACACCATATATTTT CASSKQGVGGNTIYF TRBV7-9 . . TRBJ1-3